Shown below are 10 T cell receptor beta chains from a single sample sequenced in a study of OX40 agonist ivuxolimab in advanced cancers. Sequenced by immunoSEQ multiplex PCR; TCRdb stores in-frame clones only, minus some. The sample gives fewer than 100,000 clones, around 90% of which show up once; 0.5% is in the top ten. The sequencing used CD4+ or CD8+ T cells sorted from blood, collected in a trial of the OX40 agonist ivuxolimab. These receptors originate from an adult with an advanced solid tumor such as melanoma, head and neck, liver or kidney cancer.

This chain uses TRBV29-1 with TRBJ2-7; D possibly corresponds to TRBD1 (6 bases). The CDR3 is 14 amino acids. Trimming took off 6 bases at V and 0 bases at J, with 15 bases between the two ends. Germline CDR1 and CDR2: SQVTM and ANQGSEA. The CDR3 loop reads CSVLQGPSSYEQYF. CDR3 in DNA: TGCAGCGTACTACAGGGTCCCAGCTCCTACGAGCAGTACTTC.

The rearrangement links TRBV2 to TRBJ2-2; a possible D gene is TRBD2 (6 bases). Trimming stripped 6 bases from V and 2 bases from J, with 13 bases between. Germline V lookup: CDR1 SNHLY, CDR2 FYNNEI. The CDR3 runs 15 residues. CDR3 DNA: TGTGCCAGCAGGTTGGGGCGGGGAAACACCGGGGAGCTGTTTTTT. Protein sequence: CASRLGRGNTGELFF.

The V call is TRBV10-3, the J call TRBJ2-3; D gene uncertain. The CDR3 is 12 amino acids. CDR1 and CDR2 from the germline V gene are ENHRY and SYGVKD. V was trimmed by 4 bases and J by 3 bases, leaving 5 bases between them. The CDR3 coding sequence is TGTGCCATCAGTGCCCAAACAGATACGCAGTATTTT. It yields the protein CAISAQTDTQYF.

The chain carries TRBV18 and TRBJ1-1; D not certain. Germline loops: CDR1 KGHSH, CDR2 LQKENI. Trimming removed 3 bases from V and 7 bases from J, with 9 bases in between. The CDR3 is 12 residues long. Written as DNA, the CDR3 is TGTGCCAGCTCACCTCCGACCGGTGAAGCTTTCTTT. This translates into CASSPPTGEAFF.

The rearrangement links TRBV5-1 to TRBJ2-1; D is undetermined. V shed 0 bases and J shed 4 bases, with 14 bases lying between them. The germline gives CDR1 SGHRS, CDR2 YFSETQ. The CDR3 has 16 amino acids. Here the CDR3 DNA reads TGCGCCAGCAGCTTGGTCCCCCTTACAGCTTACAATGAGCAGTTCTTC. It translates to CASSLVPLTAYNEQFF.

This clone has a handful of counts. The chain uses TRBV9 and TRBJ2-2; 9 bases align to TRBD1. V shed 0 bases and J 4 bases; nucleotides not matched to a gene: 4. The CDR3 is made up of 16 amino acids. In germline, CDR1 is SGDLS, CDR2 YYNGEE. This chain's CDR3 is CASSVGGTGSTGELFF. DNA for the CDR3: TGTGCCAGCAGCGTAGGCGGGACAGGGAGCACCGGGGAGCTGTTTTTT.

V and J are TRBV4-3 and TRBJ1-4, with D perhaps matching TRBD1 (5 bases). Germline lookup yields CDR1 LGHNA and CDR2 YSLEER. V was cut by 3 bases and J by 0 bases, with 11 bases left in between. This CDR3 has 16 residues. CDR3 in amino acids: CASSQLQGTTNEKLFF. In DNA form, the CDR3 reads TGCGCCAGCAGCCAGCTTCAGGGAACAACTAATGAAAAACTGTTTTTT.

V gene TRBV7-2 combines with J gene TRBJ1-1; possible D gene TRBD1, 6 bases. The CDR3 is 13 amino acids. Trimming shortened V by 5 bases and J by 11 bases, and 18 bases separated the two germline ends. From germline, CDR1 is SGHTA and CDR2 FQGNSA. The CDR3 protein is CASSPGTTRGAFF. CDR3 sequence (DNA): TGTGCCAGCAGCCCCGGGACAACTCGGGGGGCTTTCTTT.

This chain connects TRBV5-1 to TRBJ2-3, with TRBD2 matching 10 bases. The trim removed 6 bases at V and 4 bases at J, leaving 8 bases unmatched. CDR3 length: 15 residues. The germline V gene has CDR1 SGHRS and CDR2 YFSETQ. The CDR3 DNA reads as TGCGCCAGCACCCCCCCTAGCGGGGGCCCAGATACGCAGTATTTT. It is translated as CASTPPSGGPDTQYF.

This clone was detected a few times. The chain recombines TRBV14 with TRBJ2-5; 8 positions match TRBD1. Trimming took 3 bases from V and 5 from J; bases not matched to a gene: 20. Germline V CDR1 and CDR2: SGHDN, FVKESK. The CDR3 is 19 residues long. CDR3 DNA: TGTGCCAGCAGCCACTGGTCTTCGTCGGACAGGGTATTTGAGGAGACCCAGTACTTC. The encoded protein is CASSHWSSSDRVFEETQYF.